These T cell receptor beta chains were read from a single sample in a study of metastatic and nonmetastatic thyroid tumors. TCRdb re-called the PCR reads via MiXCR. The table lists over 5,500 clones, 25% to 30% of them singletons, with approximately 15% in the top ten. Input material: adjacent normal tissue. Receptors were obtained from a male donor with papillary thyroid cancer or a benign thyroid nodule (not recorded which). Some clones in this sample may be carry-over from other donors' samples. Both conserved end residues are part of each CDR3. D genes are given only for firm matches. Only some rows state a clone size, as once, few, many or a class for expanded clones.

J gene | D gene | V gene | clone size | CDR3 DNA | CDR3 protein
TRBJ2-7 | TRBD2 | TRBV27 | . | TGTGCCAGCAGTCCACTCCCCGGTGGGACTAGCGGGAGGGACGAGCAGTACTTC | CASSPLPGGTSGRDEQYF
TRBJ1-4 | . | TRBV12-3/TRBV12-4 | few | TGTGCCAGCAGTTTAAAAAGGAATGAAAAACTGTTTTTT | CASSLKRNEKLFF
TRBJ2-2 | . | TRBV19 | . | TGTGCCAGTAGTATAGGAAGCGGGGAGCTGTTTTTT | CASSIGSGELFF
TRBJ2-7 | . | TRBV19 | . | TGTGCCAGTAGTCAGGCCGTGTCTAGCTCCTACGAGCAGTACTTC | CASSQAVSSSYEQYF
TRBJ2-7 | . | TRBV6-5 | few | TGTGCCAGCAGTTACTCGATGCAGGAGACCTACGAGCAGTACTTC | CASSYSMQETYEQYF
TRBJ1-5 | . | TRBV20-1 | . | TGCAGTGCTAGAGTAGCACAGGATAGCAATCAGCCCCAGCATTTT | CSARVAQDSNQPQHF
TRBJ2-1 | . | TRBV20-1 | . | TGCAGTGCCCGACCGGGGGTCCACAATGAGCAGTTCTTC | CSARPGVHNEQFF
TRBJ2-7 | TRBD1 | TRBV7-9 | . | TGTGCCAGCAGCTTAGAAGGGACAGGCCCCTTGGAGCAGTACTTC | CASSLEGTGPLEQYF
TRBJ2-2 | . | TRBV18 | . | TGTGCCAGCTCACCACCGCAGGGCAGCACCGGGGAGCTGTTTTTT | CASSPPQGSTGELFF
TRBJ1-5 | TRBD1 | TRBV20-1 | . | TGCAGTGCAAGGACAGGCCTCCAGAACCAGCATTTT | CSARTGLQNQHF
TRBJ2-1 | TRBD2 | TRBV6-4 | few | TGTGCCAGTATTGACTCGACTAGCGGGATCAATGAGCAGTTCTTC | CASIDSTSGINEQFF
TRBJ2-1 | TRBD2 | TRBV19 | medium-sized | TGTGCCAGTAGTATCAGGACTAGCAGATCATACAATGAGCAGTTCTTC | CASSIRTSRSYNEQFF
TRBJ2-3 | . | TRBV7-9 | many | TGTGCCAGCAGCTTTGCTAACACAGATACGCAGTATTTT | CASSFANTDTQYF
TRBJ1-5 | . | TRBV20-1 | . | TGCAGTGCTAGAGATCGTCGGGGAGGCAATCAGCCCCAGCATTTT | CSARDRRGGNQPQHF
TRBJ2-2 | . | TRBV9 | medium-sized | TGTGCCAGCAGCTTCGGACATACCCCCGGAGGCGGGGAGCTGTTTTTT | CASSFGHTPGGGELFF
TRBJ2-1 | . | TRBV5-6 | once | TGTGCCAGCAGCTTGCTAGTGGGAGGATACGATAATGAGCAGTTCTTC | CASSLLVGGYDNEQFF
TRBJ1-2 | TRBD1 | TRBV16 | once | TGTGCCAGCAGCCCTGGGACAGTCAGCTCGGGCTATGGCTACACCTTC | CASSPGTVSSGYGYTF
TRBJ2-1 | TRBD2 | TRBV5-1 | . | TGCGCCAGCAGCTTGGTGCTAGCGGGGGACAATGAGCAGTTCTTC | CASSLVLAGDNEQFF
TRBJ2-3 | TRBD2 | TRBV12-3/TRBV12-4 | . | TGTGCCAGCAGTCTCGGACTAGCGTCTACAGATACGCAGTATTTT | CASSLGLASTDTQYF
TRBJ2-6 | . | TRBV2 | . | TGTGCCAGCAGTGAAGCGCGATGGGACACCGCCTTATATGGGGCCAACGTCCTGACTTTC | CASSEARWDTALYGANVLTF
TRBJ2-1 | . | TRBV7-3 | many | TGTGCCAGCAGTCTCGGAGGGCCTACCTACAATGAGCAGTTCTTC | CASSLGGPTYNEQFF
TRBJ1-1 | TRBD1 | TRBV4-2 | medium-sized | TGTGCCAGCAGCCTTGGACAGGTTACTGAAGCTTTCTTT | CASSLGQVTEAFF
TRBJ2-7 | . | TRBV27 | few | TGTGCCAGCAGTACCCCGGGACTGAACTCCTACGAGCAGTACTTC | CASSTPGLNSYEQYF
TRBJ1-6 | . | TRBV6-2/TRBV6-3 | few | TGTGCCAGCACCTCAGGAACCCCGGCCAATTCACCCCTCCACTTT | CASTSGTPANSPLHF
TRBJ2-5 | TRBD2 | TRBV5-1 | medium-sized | TGCGCCAGCAGCGCCGGACTAGCGGGAAGCGGGGGAGAGACCCAGTACTTC | CASSAGLAGSGGETQYF
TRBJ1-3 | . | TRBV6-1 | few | TGTGCCAGCAGCCTAGGGCTGTGTTACTCTGGAAACACCATATATTTT | CASSLGLCYSGNTIYF